The 23 T cell receptor beta chains listed next were all sequenced from one sample in a study of T-cell reconstitution after alpha-beta-depleted transplantation in children. Using unique molecular identifiers, the investigators prepared the TCRbeta library. TCRdb fed the PCR reads into MiXCR, producing one record per CDR3 protein. The sample carries about 210,000 distinct CDR3 sequences, approximately 15% recorded once. Sequencing was performed on PBMCs, mostly from graft donor cells, taken 360 days after TCRalphabeta/CD19-depleted stem cell transplant. These receptors all stem from a male patient between 2 and 10 years old who had a stem cell transplant for acute lymphoblastic leukemia, so the T cells may come from the graft donor.

The chain has TRBV11-2 and TRBJ1-1; no clear D gene. Per the germline V gene, CDR1 is SGHAT and CDR2 is FQNNGV. The CDR3 extends over 15 amino acids. V dropped 1 base and J dropped 4 bases, with 13 bases sitting between them. This CDR3 reads CASSLVLGDSTEAFF. The CDR3 DNA follows: TGTGCCAGCAGCTTAGTCCTCGGTGATAGCACTGAAGCTTTCTTT.

V gene TRBV7-9 combines with J gene TRBJ1-6; D unclear. V lost 6 bases to trimming and J lost 7 bases, with 7 bases between them. The CDR3 covers 12 residues. The germline gives CDR1 SEHNR, CDR2 FQNEAQ (reference sequence). The CDR3 loop reads CASRSRNSPLHF. The CDR3 DNA reads TGTGCCAGCAGATCGCGAAATTCACCCCTCCACTTT.

In its sample, this clonotype was seen many times. The chain couples TRBV9 to TRBJ2-7; 7 bases fit TRBD2. Germline CDR1 SGDLS, CDR2 YYNGEE. The CDR3 has 15 residues. The V segment lost 4 bases and the J segment 2 bases; nucleotides outside the gene matches: 9. CDR3 sequence: CASSPMSGTTYEQYF. In DNA form, the CDR3 reads TGTGCCAGCAGCCCAATGTCCGGGACTACCTACGAGCAGTACTTC. Supplemented by reference TRBV9 and TRBJ2-7, the full variable domain reads DSGVTQTPKHLITATGQRVTLRCSPRSGDLSVYWYQQSLDQGLQFLIQYYNGEERAKGNILERFSAQQFPDLHSELNLSSLELGDSALYFCASSPMSGTTYEQYFGPGTRLTVT.

This clonotype was detected ten times or more. CDR3 sequence: CASSVRGLMYNEQFF. CDR3 nucleotides: TGTGCCAGCAGCGTGAGGGGGCTGATGTACAATGAGCAGTTCTTC. The chain combines TRBV9 with TRBJ2-1, with 7 nucleotides matching TRBD1. V trimming: 2 bases; J trimming: 4 bases; junction bases outside the gene matches: 6. CDR1 and CDR2 from the germline V gene are SGDLS and YYNGEE. The CDR3 is 15 residues long.

This clonotype was observed a handful of times. The V and J genes are TRBV5-1 and TRBJ2-1; 10 bases are shared with TRBD2. The CDR3 loop spans 15 amino acids. V dropped 3 bases and J dropped 7; count of bases not matched to a gene: 7. Germline assignment: CDR1 SGHRS and CDR2 YFSETQ. The CDR3 coding sequence is TGCGCCAGCAGCTCCGGACTAGCGGAGACAAATGAGCAGTTCTTC. It codes for CASSSGLAETNEQFF.

This clonotype was seen ten or more times. This sequence joins TRBV29-1 and TRBJ1-1; tentative D call: TRBD1 (5 bases). There are 13 residues in the CDR3. The V gene lost 4 bases and the J gene lost 6 bases, with 15 bases spanning the gap. Germline loops: CDR1 SQVTM, CDR2 ANQGSEA. CDR3 in amino acids: CSVAEGWGSEAFF. Here the CDR3 DNA reads TGCAGCGTTGCGGAGGGGTGGGGATCTGAAGCTTTCTTT.

The chain employs TRBV28 and TRBJ2-3; 8 bases are shared with TRBD1. V shed 1 base, J shed 5 bases, and the junction held 11 bases outside the gene matches. Germline CDR1 MDHEN, CDR2 SYDVKM. The CDR3 spans 17 residues. Written as DNA, the CDR3 is TGTGCCAGCAGTTTATATATGACCGGACAGGGAAAAGATACGCAGTATTTT. It translates to CASSLYMTGQGKDTQYF.

V is TRBV6-5 and J is TRBJ2-7; 7 nucleotides line up with TRBD2. The CDR3 is 17 amino acids. Per the germline V gene, CDR1 is MNHEY and CDR2 is SVGAGI. Unmatched junction bases numbered 12, after V lost 0 bases and J lost 4 bases. The CDR3 loop reads CASSYSIGGTNSYEQYF. In nucleotides, the CDR3 is TGTGCCAGCAGTTACTCGATTGGCGGGACTAACTCTTACGAGCAGTACTTC.

V gene TRBV4-2 combines with J gene TRBJ2-7; TRBD2 aligns across 15 bases. Germline V CDR1 and CDR2: LGHNA, YNFKEQ. Germline trimming cut 4 bases from V and 0 bases from J; bases unmatched to any gene: 7. The CDR3 totals 18 residues. CDR3 loop: CASSLKGLAGGSSYEQYF. The CDR3, as DNA: TGTGCCAGCAGCCTAAAGGGACTAGCGGGGGGAAGCTCCTACGAGCAGTACTTC.

This clonotype was observed a few times. The rearrangement links TRBV7-8 to TRBJ2-1, with TRBD2 identical over 8 bases. Looked up from germline, CDR1 is SGHVS and CDR2 is FQNEAQ. The CDR3 length is 15 residues. V trimming: 1 base; J trimming: 5 bases; junction bases outside the gene matches: 4. Here the CDR3 DNA reads TGTGCCAGCAGCTTAGGAGCGGGGGACAACAATGAGCAGTTCTTC. It yields the protein CASSLGAGDNNEQFF.

The V gene is TRBV5-1, the J gene TRBJ1-1; D is uncertain. The CDR3 consists of 12 residues. The germline V and J ends were trimmed by 1 base and 7 bases, with 8 bases remaining between them. CDR1 is SGHRS and CDR2 is YFSETQ in the germline V gene. The CDR3 protein is CASSLTRFEAFF. As DNA, the CDR3 is TGCGCCAGCAGCTTGACCCGCTTTGAAGCTTTCTTT.

The table lists this clonotype with a few counts. V usage is TRBV20-1 and J usage is TRBJ1-2, with TRBD1 identical over 7 bases. The length of the CDR3 is 14 residues. The V segment lost 0 bases and the J segment 4 bases; nucleotides outside the gene matches: 5. Germline-derived CDR1 and CDR2 are DFQATT and SNEGSKA (reference sequence). The DNA for the CDR3 is TGCAGTGCTAGAGAGGGGGACAGTACCTATGGCTACACCTTC. It encodes CSAREGDSTYGYTF.

The chain joins TRBV5-1 to TRBJ2-5; 10 bases are shared with TRBD1. The CDR3 totals 16 residues. Germline CDR1 SGHRS, CDR2 YFSETQ. J gave up 3 bases and V 4 bases, and 9 bases lay outside the gene matches. This chain's CDR3 is CASSRWDRGPKETQYF. DNA for the CDR3: TGCGCCAGCAGCCGATGGGACAGGGGCCCCAAAGAGACCCAGTACTTC.

This clonotype occurred a few times. V gene TRBV6-1 combines with J gene TRBJ1-4; the D gene is possibly TRBD1 (6 bases). This CDR3 comprises 14 residues. V was pared by 5 bases and J by 8 bases, with 15 bases between. The germline CDR1 and CDR2 sequences are MNHNS and SASEGT. CDR3 DNA sequence: TGTGCCAGCAGTCAACCGGGGGCCGGGGAAAAACTGTTTTTT. The encoded protein is CASSQPGAGEKLFF.

This clonotype appeared a few times. This sequence joins TRBV11-2 and TRBJ2-3; D call uncertain. With 3 bases removed from V and 2 bases from J, the gap between germline ends came to 21 bases. The germline CDR1 and CDR2 sequences are SGHAT and FQNNGV. CDR3 length equals 18 residues. CDR3 DNA sequence: TGTGCCAGCAGCTTTGAGTCCCCAAATCCCCCTCACACAGATACGCAGTATTTT. This codes for CASSFESPNPPHTDTQYF.

In this sample, this clonotype turned up a few times. The V call is TRBV20-1, the J call TRBJ1-2; D gene uncertain. Germline lookup yields CDR1 DFQATT and CDR2 SNEGSKA (reference sequence). CDR3 length: 14 amino acids. CDR3 DNA sequence: TGCAGCACCCCGCGGCTCCAGTCTAACTATGGCTACACCTTC. Its protein product is CSTPRLQSNYGYTF.

There are a few counts of this clonotype. V usage is TRBV29-1 and J usage is TRBJ2-5, with D unresolved. Germline values: CDR1 SQVTM, CDR2 ANQGSEA. CDR3 length: 11 amino acids. Trimming shortened V by 7 bases and J by 4 bases, and 10 bases separated the two germline ends. The CDR3 sequence: CSAKSGETQYF. The CDR3 DNA reads as TGCAGCGCCAAATCCGGAGAGACCCAGTACTTC.

V usage is TRBV27 and J usage is TRBJ1-4; D uncertain. The CDR3 runs to 14 residues. Germline V CDR1 and CDR2: MNHEY, SMNVEV (reference sequence). V lost 6 bases, J lost 6 bases, and 14 bases lay in between. CDR3: CASSRARSDEKLFF. The CDR3 nucleotides are TGTGCCAGCAGCCGGGCCAGGTCAGATGAAAAACTGTTTTTT. The full variable domain, in which reference TRBV27 and TRBJ1-4 provide the parts outside the CDR3, is EAQVTQNPRYLITVTGKKLTVTCSQNMNHEYMSWYRQDPGLGLRQIYYSMNVEVTDKGDVPEGYKVSRKEKRNFPLILESPSPNQTSLYFCASSRARSDEKLFFGSGTQLSVL.

The sample holds a few counts of this clonotype. J is TRBJ2-1 and V is TRBV6-2 or TRBV6-3; perhaps TRBD2 as D (7 bases). The CDR3 totals 21 residues. Germline V lookup: CDR1 MNHEY, CDR2 SVGEGT. Trimming cost V 6 bases and J 3 bases, with 33 bases left between them. CDR3 region: CASRGRGSAGAGRNLYNEQFF. The CDR3 nucleotides are TGTGCCAGCAGGGGCCGGGGATCGGCGGGGGCCGGCCGTAATCTCTACAATGAGCAGTTCTTC.

The DNA for the CDR3 is TGTGCCAGCAGTTACTCTAGCGGGAGAAGTGGCGAGCAGTACTTC. Encoded protein: CASSYSSGRSGEQYF. The chain joins TRBV6-2 or TRBV6-3 to TRBJ2-7; 9 bases match TRBD2. The CDR3 spans 15 residues. V shed 0 bases, J shed 6 bases, and the junction held 6 bases outside the gene matches. The germline gives CDR1 MNHEY, CDR2 SVGEGT.

This clonotype occurred a few times. This chain uses TRBV18 with TRBJ2-3, with D possibly matching TRBD1 (6 bases). The length of the CDR3 is 13 residues. The germline gives CDR1 KGHSH, CDR2 LQKENI. Trimming pared 5 bases from V and 0 bases from J, leaving 6 bases between. In DNA form, the CDR3 reads TGTGCCAGCTCAACAGGGAGCACAGATACGCAGTATTTT. Residues: CASSTGSTDTQYF.

This clonotype was counted at least ten times. The chain joins TRBV5-1 to TRBJ2-6; D gene ambiguous. V was trimmed by 0 bases and J by 0 bases, leaving 7 bases between them. Germline V lookup: CDR1 SGHRS, CDR2 YFSETQ. The CDR3 is 16 amino acids. CDR3 loop: CASSLAVGSGANVLTF. CDR3 coding DNA: TGCGCCAGCAGCTTGGCGGTGGGCTCTGGGGCCAACGTCCTGACTTTC.

V gene TRBV5-1 combines with J gene TRBJ2-5; 8 nucleotides agree with TRBD2. V trimming: 6 bases; J trimming: 5 bases; junction bases outside the gene matches: 9. The germline V gene has CDR1 SGHRS and CDR2 YFSETQ. The CDR3 totals 14 residues. The CDR3 nucleotides are TGCGCCAGCAAGGAACTAGCGGTTATGGAGACCCAGTACTTC. It codes for CASKELAVMETQYF.